These T cell receptor beta chains were read from a single sample in a study of blood T cells in healthy people across ages. TCRdb processed the 5' RACE reads anew with MiXCR; each CDR3 protein has one entry. The data show 550,000 to 700,000 distinct CDR3 sequences, 27% seen once. Sample: blood. The origin of the receptors is a woman aged 70 to 79 in good health. Both conserved end residues are part of each CDR3. The D gene is left open where the match is weak. Clone sizes are given selectively: once, few, many, or a class where the clone is expanded.

D gene,V gene,clone size,J gene,CDR3 protein,CDR3 DNA
-,TRBV10-3,few,TRBJ2-5,CAISGSGETQYF,TGTGCCATCAGTGGATCCGGGGAAACCCAGTACTTC
TRBD2,TRBV28,few,TRBJ2-1,CASSLRLAGGNEQFF,TGTGCCAGCAGTTTACGACTAGCGGGGGGGAATGAGCAGTTCTTC
-,TRBV2,-,TRBJ2-1,CASRQSSGPYNEQFF,TGTGCCAGCAGACAATCAAGCGGACCATACAATGAGCAGTTCTTC
-,TRBV7-2,many,TRBJ2-3,CASSLLTDTQYF,TGTGCCAGCAGTTTACTCACAGATACGCAGTATTTT
-,TRBV5-1,-,TRBJ2-2,CASSSASLGVGELFF,TGCGCCAGCAGCTCGGCCTCTTTAGGGGTCGGGGAGCTGTTTTTT
TRBD2,TRBV10-3,few,TRBJ2-1,CAIRGTSGAHEQFF,TGTGCCATCAGGGGGACTAGCGGGGCGCATGAGCAGTTCTTC
TRBD2,TRBV7-2,few,TRBJ2-3,CASSQRGGGTDTQYF,TGTGCCAGCAGCCAACGGGGGGGAGGCACAGATACGCAGTATTTT
-,TRBV3-1,few,TRBJ1-2,CASSQDVGENGYTF,TGTGCCAGCAGCCAAGATGTTGGAGAGAATGGCTACACCTTC
-,TRBV6-1,few,TRBJ2-3,CASIPLRGGTDTQYF,TGTGCCAGCATCCCCCTTCGCGGGGGCACAGATACGCAGTATTTT
-,TRBV5-1,few,TRBJ2-7,CASSTGTAYYEQYF,TGCGCCAGCAGCACCGGGACGGCGTACTACGAGCAGTACTTC
TRBD2,TRBV11-2,many,TRBJ2-1,CASSSERGGQQFF,TGTGCCAGCAGCTCCGAGCGGGGGGGCCAGCAGTTCTTC
-,TRBV12-3/TRBV12-4,-,TRBJ2-5,CASSLKAKETQYF,TGTGCCAGCAGTTTAAAGGCCAAAGAGACCCAGTACTTC
TRBD1,TRBV12-3/TRBV12-4,-,TRBJ2-7,CASWGTGGGDEQYF,TGTGCCAGCTGGGGGACAGGGGGGGGAGACGAGCAGTACTTC
TRBD1,TRBV4-3,-,TRBJ2-7,CASSPGQGLSSYEQYF,TGCGCCAGCAGCCCAGGACAGGGTTTAAGCTCCTACGAGCAGTACTTC
TRBD2,TRBV7-2,few,TRBJ2-7,CASSPGGGEKVDYEQYF,TGTGCCAGCAGCCCCGGGGGAGGGGAAAAGGTCGACTACGAGCAGTACTTC
-,TRBV12-3/TRBV12-4,-,TRBJ1-1,CASSFGSETEAFF,TGTGCCAGCAGTTTTGGCAGCGAGACTGAAGCTTTCTTT
TRBD2,TRBV19,-,TRBJ2-1,CASRTLAGGRNEQFF,TGTGCCAGTAGAACCCTAGCGGGGGGGCGCAATGAGCAGTTCTTC
TRBD1,TRBV12-3/TRBV12-4,few,TRBJ1-4,CASSPGTGSTNEKLFF,TGTGCCAGCAGCCCAGGGACAGGGTCAACTAATGAAAAACTGTTTTTT
-,TRBV2,many,TRBJ1-4,CASRIRPGRSNEKLFF,TGTGCCAGCAGAATCAGACCGGGACGGAGTAATGAAAAACTGTTTTTT